This T cell receptor (beta chain) stems from a study of shared clonotypes between healthy human individuals. Study-wide results and caveats: In having few donors, the study represented limited genetic and exposure-history diversity.

Amplification in unsorted PBMC replicate PCRs started from around 330 ng DNA, which equals about 33,000 T cell genomes. Clones were sequenced by immunoSEQ multiplex PCR, and TCRdb holds only the in-frame ones, with some missing. The sample shows around 440,000 clones, over 60% of them seen only once. The CDR3 is made up of 16 amino acids. V was pared by 10 bases and J by 1 base, with 8 bases of the junction left unmatched. Germline assignment: CDR1 ENHRY and CDR2 SYGVKD. A word on this clone: The antigen remains undetermined.

The sequence was collected from a woman aged 40 to 50 in good health. Some clones in this sample may be carry-over from other donors' samples. The chain employs TRBV10-3 and TRBJ2-1; 12 nucleotides match TRBD2. Source material: PBMCs. The CDR3 here is CATTPTSGSSYNEQFF. Here the CDR3 DNA reads TGTGCCACCACCCCGACTAGCGGGAGTTCCTACAATGAGCAGTTCTTC.